This T cell receptor beta chain is from a study of blood T cell repertoires in COVID-19. About the research overall: The United States, Italy and Spain provided the acute and convalescent COVID-19 samples. Nucleic acid was either cDNA or gDNA, and it came from T cells, B-cell-depleted T cells, or PBMCs.

Germline V gives CDR1 SGHRS, CDR2 YFSETQ. The CDR3 consists of 15 residues. V lost 3 bases, J lost 3 bases, and 13 bases lay in between. Original methodology: The assay estimated nucleated cells by amplifying reference gene primers. Profiled with immunoSEQ multiplex PCR; TCRdb holds only in-frame clones, not every one. Clonal size and the V and J genes are those of that table, whereas D and trimming came from the DNA. The sample holds fewer than 120,000 clones, around nine tenths seen once. The sample comprised peripheral blood. V usage is TRBV5-1 and J usage is TRBJ1-5, with D possibly TRBD1 on 6 matching bases. The clonotype was recovered from a human donor in a cohort sampled during active COVID-19. In DNA form, the CDR3 reads TGCGCCAGCAGCTGGGTGACAGGACCCAATCAGCCCCAGCATTTT. The encoded protein is CASSWVTGPNQPQHF.